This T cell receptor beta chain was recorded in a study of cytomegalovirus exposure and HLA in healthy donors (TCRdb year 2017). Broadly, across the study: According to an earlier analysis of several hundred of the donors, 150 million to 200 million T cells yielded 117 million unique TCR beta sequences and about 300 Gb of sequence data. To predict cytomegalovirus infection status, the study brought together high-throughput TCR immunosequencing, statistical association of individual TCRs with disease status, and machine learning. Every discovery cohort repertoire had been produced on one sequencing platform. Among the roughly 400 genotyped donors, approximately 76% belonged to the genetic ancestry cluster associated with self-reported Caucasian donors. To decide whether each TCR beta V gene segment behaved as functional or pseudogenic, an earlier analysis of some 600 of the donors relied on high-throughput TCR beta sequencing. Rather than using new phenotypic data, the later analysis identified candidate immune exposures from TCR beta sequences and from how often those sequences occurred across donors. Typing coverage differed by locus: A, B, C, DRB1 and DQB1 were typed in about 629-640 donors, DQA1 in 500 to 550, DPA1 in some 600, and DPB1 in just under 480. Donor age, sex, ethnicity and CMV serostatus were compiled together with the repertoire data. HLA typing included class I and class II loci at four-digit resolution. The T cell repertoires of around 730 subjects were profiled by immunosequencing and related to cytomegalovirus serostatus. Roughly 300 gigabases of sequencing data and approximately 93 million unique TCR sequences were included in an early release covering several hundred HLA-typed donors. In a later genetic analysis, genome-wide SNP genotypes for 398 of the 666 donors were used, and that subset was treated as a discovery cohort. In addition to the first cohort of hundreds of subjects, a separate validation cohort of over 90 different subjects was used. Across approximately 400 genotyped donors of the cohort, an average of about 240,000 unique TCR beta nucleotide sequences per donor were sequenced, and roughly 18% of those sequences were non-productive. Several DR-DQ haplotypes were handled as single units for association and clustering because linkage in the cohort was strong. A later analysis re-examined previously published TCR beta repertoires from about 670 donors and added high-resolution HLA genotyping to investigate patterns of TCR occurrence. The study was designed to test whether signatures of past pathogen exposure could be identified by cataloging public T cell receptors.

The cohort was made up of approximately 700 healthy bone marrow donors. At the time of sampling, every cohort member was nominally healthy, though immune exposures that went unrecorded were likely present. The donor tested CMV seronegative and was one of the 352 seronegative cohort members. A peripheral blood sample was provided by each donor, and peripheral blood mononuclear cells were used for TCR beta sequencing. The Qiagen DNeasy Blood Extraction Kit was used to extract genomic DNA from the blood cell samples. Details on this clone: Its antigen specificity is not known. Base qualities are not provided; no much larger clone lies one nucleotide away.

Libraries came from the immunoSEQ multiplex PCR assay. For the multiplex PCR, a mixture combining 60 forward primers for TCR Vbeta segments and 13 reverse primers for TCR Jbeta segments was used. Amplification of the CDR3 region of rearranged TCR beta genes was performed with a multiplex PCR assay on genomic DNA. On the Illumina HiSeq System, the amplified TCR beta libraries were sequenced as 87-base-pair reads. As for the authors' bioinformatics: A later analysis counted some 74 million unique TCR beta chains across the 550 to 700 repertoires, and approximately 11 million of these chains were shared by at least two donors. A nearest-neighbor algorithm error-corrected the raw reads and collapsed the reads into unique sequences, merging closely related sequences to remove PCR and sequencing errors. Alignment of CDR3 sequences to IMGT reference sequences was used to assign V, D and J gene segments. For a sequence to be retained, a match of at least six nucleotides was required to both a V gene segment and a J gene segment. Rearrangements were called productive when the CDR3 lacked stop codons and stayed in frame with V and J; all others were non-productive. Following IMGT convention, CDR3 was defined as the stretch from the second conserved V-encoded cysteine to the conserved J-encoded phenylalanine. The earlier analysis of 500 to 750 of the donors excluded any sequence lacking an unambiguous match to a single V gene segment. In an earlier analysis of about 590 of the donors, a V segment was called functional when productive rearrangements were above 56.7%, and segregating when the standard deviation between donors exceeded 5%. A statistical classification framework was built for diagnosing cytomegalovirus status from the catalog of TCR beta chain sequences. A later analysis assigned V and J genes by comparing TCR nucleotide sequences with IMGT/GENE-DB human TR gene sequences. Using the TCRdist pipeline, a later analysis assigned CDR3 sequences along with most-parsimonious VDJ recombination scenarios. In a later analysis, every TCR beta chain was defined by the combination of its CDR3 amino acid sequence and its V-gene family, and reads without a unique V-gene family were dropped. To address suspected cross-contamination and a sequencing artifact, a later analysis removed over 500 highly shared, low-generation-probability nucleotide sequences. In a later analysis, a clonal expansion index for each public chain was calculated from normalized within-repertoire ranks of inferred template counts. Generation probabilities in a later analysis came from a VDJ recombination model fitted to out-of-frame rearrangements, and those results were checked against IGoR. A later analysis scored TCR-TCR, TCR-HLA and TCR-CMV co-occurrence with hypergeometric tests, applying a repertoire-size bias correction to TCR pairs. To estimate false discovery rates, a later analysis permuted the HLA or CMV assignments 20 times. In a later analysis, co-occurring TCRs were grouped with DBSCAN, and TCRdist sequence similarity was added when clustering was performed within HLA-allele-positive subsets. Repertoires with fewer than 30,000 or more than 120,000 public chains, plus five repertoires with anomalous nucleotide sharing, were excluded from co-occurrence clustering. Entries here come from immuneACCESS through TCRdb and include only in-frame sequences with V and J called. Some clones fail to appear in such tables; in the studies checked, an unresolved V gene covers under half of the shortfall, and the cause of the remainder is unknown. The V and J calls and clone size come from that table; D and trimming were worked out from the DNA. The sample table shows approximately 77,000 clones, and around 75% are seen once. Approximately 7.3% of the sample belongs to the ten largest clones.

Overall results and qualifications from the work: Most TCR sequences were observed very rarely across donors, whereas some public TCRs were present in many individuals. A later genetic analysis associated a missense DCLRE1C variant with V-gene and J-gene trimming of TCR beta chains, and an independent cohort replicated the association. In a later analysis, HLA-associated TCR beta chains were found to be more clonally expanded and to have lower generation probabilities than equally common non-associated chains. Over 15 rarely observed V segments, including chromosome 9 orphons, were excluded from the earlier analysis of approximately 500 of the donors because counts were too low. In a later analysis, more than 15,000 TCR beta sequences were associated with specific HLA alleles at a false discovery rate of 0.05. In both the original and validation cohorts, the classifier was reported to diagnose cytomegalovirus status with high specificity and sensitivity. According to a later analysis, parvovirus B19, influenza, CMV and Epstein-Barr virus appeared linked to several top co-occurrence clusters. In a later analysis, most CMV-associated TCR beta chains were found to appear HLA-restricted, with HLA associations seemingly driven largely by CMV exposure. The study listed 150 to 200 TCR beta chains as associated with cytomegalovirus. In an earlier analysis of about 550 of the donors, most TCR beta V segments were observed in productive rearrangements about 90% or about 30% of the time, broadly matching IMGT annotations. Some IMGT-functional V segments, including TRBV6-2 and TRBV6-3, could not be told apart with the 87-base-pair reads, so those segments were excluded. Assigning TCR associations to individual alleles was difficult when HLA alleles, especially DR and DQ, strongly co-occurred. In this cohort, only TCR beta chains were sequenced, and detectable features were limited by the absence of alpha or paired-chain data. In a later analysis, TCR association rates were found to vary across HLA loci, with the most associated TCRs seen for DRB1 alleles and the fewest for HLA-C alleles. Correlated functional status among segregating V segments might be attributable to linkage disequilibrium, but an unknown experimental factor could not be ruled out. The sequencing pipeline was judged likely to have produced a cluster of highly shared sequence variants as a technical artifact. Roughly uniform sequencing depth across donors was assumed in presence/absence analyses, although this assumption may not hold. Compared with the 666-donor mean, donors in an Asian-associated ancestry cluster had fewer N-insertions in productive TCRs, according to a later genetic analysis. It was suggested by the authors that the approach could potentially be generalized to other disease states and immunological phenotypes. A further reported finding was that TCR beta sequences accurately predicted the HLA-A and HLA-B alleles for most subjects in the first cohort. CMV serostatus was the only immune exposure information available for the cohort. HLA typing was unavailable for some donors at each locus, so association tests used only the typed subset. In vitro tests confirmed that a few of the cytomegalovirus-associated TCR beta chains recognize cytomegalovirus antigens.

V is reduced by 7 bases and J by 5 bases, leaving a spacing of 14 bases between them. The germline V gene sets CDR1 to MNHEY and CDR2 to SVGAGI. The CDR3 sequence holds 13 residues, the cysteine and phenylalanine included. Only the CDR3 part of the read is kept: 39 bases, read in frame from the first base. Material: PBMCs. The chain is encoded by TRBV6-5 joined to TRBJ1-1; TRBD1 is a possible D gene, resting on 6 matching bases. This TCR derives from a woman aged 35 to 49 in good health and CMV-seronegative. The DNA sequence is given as TGTGCCAGCACCCAAACAGGGATAACTGAAGCTTTCTTT. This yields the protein CASTQTGITEAFF.